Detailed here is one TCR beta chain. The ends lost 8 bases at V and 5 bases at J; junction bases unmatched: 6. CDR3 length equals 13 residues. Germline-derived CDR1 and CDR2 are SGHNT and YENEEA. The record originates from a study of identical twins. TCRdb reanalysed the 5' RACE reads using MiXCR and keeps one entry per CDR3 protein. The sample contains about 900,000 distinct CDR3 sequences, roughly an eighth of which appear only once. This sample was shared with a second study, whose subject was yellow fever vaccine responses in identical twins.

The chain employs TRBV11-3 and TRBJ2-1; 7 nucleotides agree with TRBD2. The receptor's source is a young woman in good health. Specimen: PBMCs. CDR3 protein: CASAPGTNNEQFF. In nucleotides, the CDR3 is TGTGCCAGCGCTCCCGGGACTAACAATGAGCAGTTCTTC.